This T cell receptor (beta chain) derives from a study of cytomegalovirus exposure and HLA in healthy donors (TCRdb year 2017). Notes on the research overall: An earlier analysis of several hundred of the donors reported roughly 300 Gb of sequence data and 117 million unique TCR beta sequences from about 179 million T cells. The aim of the study was to test whether cataloging public T cell receptors could identify signatures of past pathogen exposure. Donor age, sex, ethnicity and CMV serostatus were compiled together with the repertoire data. A later analysis re-examined previously published TCR beta repertoires from hundreds of donors and added high-resolution HLA genotyping to investigate patterns of TCR occurrence. Around 300 gigabases of sequencing data and approximately 93 million unique TCR sequences were included in an early release covering over 600 HLA-typed donors. An earlier analysis of 587 of the donors used high-throughput TCR beta sequencing to judge whether each TCR beta V gene segment behaved as functional or pseudogenic. In a later genetic analysis, genome-wide SNP genotypes for about 65% of the roughly 700 donors were used, and that subset was treated as a discovery cohort. The T cell repertoires of 666 subjects were profiled by immunosequencing and related to cytomegalovirus serostatus. Four to six DR-DQ haplotypes were handled as single units for association and clustering, since linkage in the cohort was strong. In the later analysis, no new phenotypic data were used to find candidate immune exposures; instead, reliance was placed on TCR beta sequences and their occurrence across donors. High-throughput TCR immunosequencing, statistical association of individual TCRs with disease status, and machine learning were combined to predict cytomegalovirus infection status. A separate validation cohort of 100 to 150 different subjects was used in addition to the approximately 640-subject first cohort. Every repertoire in the discovery cohort had been generated on one and the same sequencing platform. The number of donors typed differed by locus, with 629-630 for A, B, C, DRB1 and DQB1, roughly 520 for DQA1, over 600 for DPA1, and some 440 for DPB1. The genetic ancestry cluster associated with self-reported Caucasian donors included roughly four fifths of the approximately 400 genotyped donors. Among over 350 genotyped donors of the cohort, an average of roughly 240,000 unique TCR beta nucleotide sequences were sequenced per donor, about a sixth of them non-productive. Both class I and class II loci were covered by HLA typing, at four-digit resolution. What the work shows at the level of the full study, not this receptor alone: It was suggested by the authors that the approach could potentially be generalized to other disease states and immunological phenotypes. A later genetic analysis reported fewer N-insertions in productive TCRs among donors in an Asian-associated ancestry cluster than the approximately 670-donor mean. In a later analysis, several top co-occurrence clusters were reported to appear linked to parvovirus B19, influenza, CMV and Epstein-Barr virus. While some public TCRs were present in many individuals, most TCR sequences turned up only very rarely across donors. Because counts were too low, around 18 rarely observed V segments, including chromosome 9 orphons, were left out of the earlier analysis of roughly 600 of the donors. The study gave a list of under 200 TCR beta chains associated with cytomegalovirus. Strong co-occurrence of HLA alleles, especially DR and DQ, made assigning TCR associations to individual alleles difficult. A further reported finding was that TCR beta sequences accurately predicted the HLA-A and HLA-B alleles for most subjects in the first cohort. In a later analysis, HLA-associated TCR beta chains showed more clonal expansion and lower generation probabilities than non-associated chains that were equally common. In both the original and validation cohorts, the classifier was reported to diagnose cytomegalovirus status with high specificity and sensitivity. Broadly in line with IMGT annotations, most TCR beta V segments showed up in productive rearrangements about 87% or about 30% of the time in an earlier analysis of about 500 of the donors. In a later analysis, most CMV-associated TCR beta chains were found to appear HLA-restricted, with HLA associations seemingly driven largely by CMV exposure. The presence/absence analyses assumed that sequencing depth was roughly uniform across donors, and that assumption may not be true. Because the 87-base-pair reads could not distinguish some IMGT-functional V segments, including TRBV6-2 and TRBV6-3, those segments were excluded. A few of the identified cytomegalovirus-associated TCR beta chains were confirmed in vitro to be specific for cytomegalovirus antigens. Because HLA typing was unavailable for some donors at each locus, only the typed subset was used in association tests. CMV serostatus was the only immune exposure information available for the cohort. An association between a missense DCLRE1C variant and V-gene and J-gene trimming of TCR beta chains was found in a later genetic analysis and replicated in an independent cohort. A cluster of highly shared sequence variants was judged likely to represent a technical artifact of the sequencing pipeline. A later analysis found that TCR association rates varied across HLA loci, with DRB1 alleles showing the most associated TCRs and HLA-C alleles the fewest. This cohort had only TCR beta chains sequenced, and the lack of alpha or paired-chain data limited which features could be detected. A later analysis associated 15,000 to 20,000 TCR beta sequences with specific HLA alleles at a false discovery rate of 0.05. Correlated functional status among segregating V segments might reflect linkage disequilibrium, but an unknown experimental factor could not be ruled out.

From the cysteine through the phenylalanine, the CDR3 covers 13 amino acids. Only CDR3 DNA is held: 39 bases, read in frame from base 1. The V end loses 5 bases and the J end loses 10 bases, and a stretch of 17 bases separates them. Via the germline V gene, CDR1 is SGHTA and CDR2 FQGTGA. Libraries were made using the immunoSEQ multiplex PCR assay. A mixture of 60 forward primers for TCR Vbeta segments and 13 reverse primers for TCR Jbeta segments was used in the multiplex PCR. Amplification of the CDR3 region of rearranged TCR beta genes was performed with a multiplex PCR assay on genomic DNA. The amplified TCR beta libraries were sequenced on the Illumina HiSeq System as 87-base-pair reads. In the paper's pipeline: A later analysis tallied tens of millions of unique TCR beta chains across the 700 or so repertoires, and around 9.9 million of those chains were shared by two or more donors. A nearest-neighbor algorithm error-corrected the raw reads and collapsed the reads into unique sequences, merging closely related sequences to remove PCR and sequencing errors. CDR3 sequences were aligned to IMGT reference sequences to assign V, D and J gene segments. For a sequence to be retained, a match of at least six nucleotides was required to both a V gene segment and a J gene segment. Rearrangements were called productive when the CDR3 lacked stop codons and stayed in frame with V and J; all others were non-productive. CDR3 was defined by IMGT convention, running from the second conserved V-encoded cysteine to the conserved J-encoded phenylalanine. Sequences without an unambiguous match to a single V gene segment were excluded from the earlier analysis of approximately 560 of the donors. In an earlier analysis of several hundred of the donors, V segments were called functional above 56.7% productive rearrangements and were called segregating when the between-donor standard deviation exceeded 5%. A statistical classification framework was built for diagnosing cytomegalovirus status from the catalog of TCR beta chain sequences. V and J gene assignment, in a later analysis, came from comparing TCR nucleotide sequences with IMGT/GENE-DB human TR gene sequences. A later analysis assigned CDR3 sequences and most-parsimonious VDJ recombination scenarios with the TCRdist pipeline. In a later analysis, each TCR beta chain was defined by its CDR3 amino acid sequence together with its V-gene family, and reads lacking a unique V-gene family were excluded. To address suspected cross-contamination and a sequencing artifact, a later analysis removed a few hundred highly shared, low-generation-probability nucleotide sequences. For each public chain, a later analysis derived a clonal expansion index from normalized ranks of inferred template counts within each repertoire. In a later analysis, generation probabilities were computed using a VDJ recombination model fitted to out-of-frame rearrangements, and the results were checked against IGoR. A later analysis scored TCR-TCR, TCR-HLA and TCR-CMV co-occurrence with hypergeometric tests, applying a repertoire-size bias correction to TCR pairs. A later analysis estimated false discovery rates by permuting HLA or CMV assignments 20 times. In a later analysis, co-occurring TCRs were grouped with DBSCAN, and TCRdist sequence similarity was added when clustering was performed within HLA-allele-positive subsets. Repertoires with fewer than 30,000 or more than 120,000 public chains were left out of co-occurrence clustering, as were a few repertoires with anomalous nucleotide sharing. The table comes from immuneACCESS by way of TCRdb, which keeps in-frame sequences with V and J called. Part of the clones is missing from these tables; in studies checked, under half for an unresolved V gene and the rest for unknown reasons. V, J and clone size reflect that table, while D and trimming were determined from the DNA. The sample includes about 180,000 clones, with 72% observed a single time. Together, the top ten hold about 2.5% of the sample.

The cohort was made up of roughly 670 healthy bone marrow donors. At the time of sampling, all cohort members were nominally healthy, though unrecorded immune exposures were likely present. CMV serostatus was recorded as positive for just under 300 and negative for about 55% of the roughly 670 cohort members, whereas no CMV serostatus was recorded for the donor in question. Every donor gave a peripheral blood sample, and the peripheral blood mononuclear cells from that sample were used for TCR beta sequencing. The Qiagen DNeasy Blood Extraction Kit was used to extract genomic DNA from the blood cell samples. Comment on this clone: Its antigen is currently not known. Per-base quality was not reported, and no clone a single base away is much larger than it.

The receptor's source is a human donor in good health. The rearranged chain carries TRBV7-3 and TRBJ1-1, with the D gene too uncertain to name. Material: PBMCs. The nucleotide sequence reads TGTGCCAGCAGCGCTGCTACGTCGAGCGGAGCTTTCTTT. It encodes CASSAATSSGAFF. Reference TRBV7-3 and TRBJ1-1 proteins supply the regions before and after the CDR3; the full variable domain is: GAGVSQTPSNKVTEKGKYVELRCDPISGHTALYWYRQSLGQGPEFLIYFQGTGAADDSGLPNDRFFAVRPEGSVSTLKIQRTERGDSAVYLCASSAATSSGAFFGQGTRLTVV.